This note documents a single TCR beta chain sequence. As yet, its antigen is unknown. TCRdb's table, derived via immunoSEQ multiplex PCR, lists solely in-frame clones and lacks some. The table has under 60,000 clones, about 86% seen once. This entry belongs to a study of T cell responses to AZD1222 COVID-19 vaccine. Study observations and caveats: Samples come after the peak T cell response, not at day 14.

The specimen was peripheral blood, collected on day 0 of AZD1222 vaccination. The TCR comes from an adult in good health.

The CDR3 DNA reads as TGTGCCAGCAGGGACAGGTCGGTTTACACTGAAGCTTTCTTT. This translates into CASRDRSVYTEAFF. This sequence joins TRBV2 and TRBJ1-1; 7 bases line up with TRBD1. From germline, CDR1 is SNHLY and CDR2 FYNNEI. The CDR3 extends over 14 amino acids. Losses at the gene ends were 6 bases for V and 3 bases for J; bases not matched to a gene: 7.